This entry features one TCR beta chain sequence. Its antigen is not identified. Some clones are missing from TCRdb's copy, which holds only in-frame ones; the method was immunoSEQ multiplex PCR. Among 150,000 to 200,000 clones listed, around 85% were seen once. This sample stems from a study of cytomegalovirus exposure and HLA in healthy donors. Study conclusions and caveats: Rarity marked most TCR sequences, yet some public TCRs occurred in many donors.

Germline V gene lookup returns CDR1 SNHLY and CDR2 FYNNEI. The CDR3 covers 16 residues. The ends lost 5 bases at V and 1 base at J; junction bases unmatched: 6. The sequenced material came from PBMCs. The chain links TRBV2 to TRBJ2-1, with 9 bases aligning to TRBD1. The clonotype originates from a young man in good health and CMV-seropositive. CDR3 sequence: CASSKQGAVSYNEQFF. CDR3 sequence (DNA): TGTGCCAGCAGTAAACAGGGGGCAGTATCCTACAATGAGCAGTTCTTC.